Sequencing of this T cell receptor beta chain was carried out in a study of T cells after yellow fever vaccination. Study results and limitations: Overlap between CD4 and CD8 compartments was detected for a small share of clonotypes. The booster response re-showed most primary clones: 95% to 96% CD4, over 80% CD8.

As TCR cDNA was made by 5'RACE template switching, a universal primer site and UMIs were added. TCRdb re-derived calls from the 5' RACE reads in MiXCR, one entry per CDR3 protein. The sample has hundreds of thousands of distinct CDR3 sequences; over 9% are singletons. Germline assignment: CDR1 DFQATT and CDR2 SNEGSKA (reference sequence). The CDR3 is made up of 18 amino acids. Trimming took 3 bases from V and 0 from J; bases not matched to a gene: 10. The table lists this clonotype with a few counts. Its antigen is as yet unknown. The source material was PBMCs, sampled on the day of the yellow fever booster vaccination. The chain has TRBV20-1 and TRBJ2-6, with TRBD2 identical over 8 bases. This TCR was sampled from a man aged 25 to 40 who received the YFV17D yellow fever vaccine. The CDR3 nucleotides are TGCAGTGCTAGTACCTACCTAGCGGGTCCCTCTGGGGCCAACGTCCTGACTTTC. Encoded protein: CSASTYLAGPSGANVLTF.